These 15 T cell receptor beta chains originate from one sample sequenced in a study of naive and memory T cell subsets. An equimolar mix of two oligonucleotides served as the beta constant-region primer for TRBC1 and TRBC2. Four rounds of PCR amplified the ligated cDNA using nested alpha and beta constant-region primers plus SP2. TCRdb passed the UMI-ligation and nested PCR reads through MiXCR, listing each CDR3 protein once. Altogether fewer than 10,000 distinct CDR3 sequences are present, around 27% being singletons, with the ten largest covering about 59%. The specimen was CD8+ TEMRA cells from blood. Subset: effector memory re-expressing CD45RA, CD45RA+ CD27-. The source of these receptors is a human donor in good health.

By frequency in the sample, this clonotype is large. V usage is TRBV13 and J usage is TRBJ2-4; D gene unclear. This CDR3 is built from 15 residues. Germline loops: CDR1 PRHDT, CDR2 FYEKMQ (reference sequence). Trimming removed 5 bases from V and 0 bases from J, with 11 bases in between. This chain's CDR3 is CASSAGPLAKNIQYF. CDR3 DNA: TGTGCCAGCAGCGCCGGACCGCTAGCCAAAAACATTCAGTACTTC. Supplemented by reference TRBV13 and TRBJ2-4, the full variable domain reads AAGVIQSPRHLIKEKRETATLKCYPIPRHDTVYWYQQGPGQDPQFLISFYEKMQSDKGSIPDRFSAQQFSDYHSELNMSSLELGDSALYFCASSAGPLAKNIQYFGAGTRLSVL.

The chain combines TRBV7-2 with TRBJ2-3; no clear D. V lost 5 bases, J lost 7 bases, and 19 bases lay in between. Per the germline V gene, CDR1 is SGHTA and CDR2 is FQGNSA. The CDR3 spans 15 residues. The CDR3 DNA is TGTGCCAGCAGCCCCCCCGGGCTGTCTACGAATACGCAGTATTTT. Its protein product is CASSPPGLSTNTQYF.

This clonotype was found a few times. The chain joins TRBV9 to TRBJ2-7, with D perhaps matching TRBD1 or TRBD2 (6 bases each). V lost 8 bases and J lost 4, with 22 bases in between. Germline V lookup: CDR1 SGDLS, CDR2 YYNGEE. The CDR3 has 15 residues. The CDR3 is CASSPGGGGAYEQYF. The CDR3 DNA reads as TGTGCCAGTTCACCCGGAGGGGGAGGCGCTTACGAGCAGTACTTC.

This clonotype was seen more than once but under ten times. As DNA, the CDR3 is TGCGCCAGCAGCCAAGCAAGCGGTTACTATGGCTACACCTTC. This translates into CASSQASGYYGYTF. The chain joins TRBV4-3 to TRBJ1-2; D is ambiguous. CDR3 length equals 14 residues. V was cut by 1 base and J by 3 bases, with 9 bases left in between. Germline V lookup: CDR1 LGHNA, CDR2 YSLEER.

This clonotype has just a few counts. The chain joins TRBV7-8 to TRBJ1-1; D remains unclear. V lost 1 base to trimming and J lost 7 bases, with 10 bases between them. CDR3 length equals 13 residues. Germline CDR1 SGHVS, CDR2 FQNEAQ. The CDR3 nucleotides read TGTGCCAGCAGCTTAGGTCCCGGGGATGAAGCTTTCTTT. Amino acid sequence: CASSLGPGDEAFF.

A few counts support this clonotype. The chain uses TRBV7-9 and TRBJ2-1, with 9 bases fitting TRBD2. The length of the CDR3 is 16 residues. CDR1 and CDR2 from the germline V gene are SEHNR and FQNEAQ (reference sequence). V was clipped by 4 bases and J by 16 bases; unmatched bases: 20. The CDR3 loop is CASSSWELHSGTSRFF. The CDR3 DNA is TGTGCCAGCAGCTCGTGGGAGCTGCACTCCGGGACTAGCCGTTTCTTC.

V gene TRBV7-9 combines with J gene TRBJ2-5, with D possibly matching TRBD2 (6 bases). The CDR3 has 16 residues. V was trimmed by 4 bases and J by 5 bases, leaving 20 bases between them. Germline loops: CDR1 SEHNR, CDR2 FQNEAQ (reference sequence). The CDR3 DNA is TGTGCCAGCAGCTCGGATAGGGCCTCCCGGGGGGAGACCCAGTACTTC. This translates into CASSSDRASRGETQYF.

The chain employs TRBV7-6 and TRBJ2-1; 7 bases align to TRBD1. The CDR3 has 18 residues. With V trimmed by 5 bases and J by 0 bases, 13 bases remained unmatched. Germline V CDR1 and CDR2: SGHVS, FNYEAQ. The CDR3 spells CASSESTTGVGSYNEQFF. CDR3 DNA: TGTGCCAGCAGCGAGAGTACCACAGGGGTAGGCTCCTACAATGAGCAGTTCTTC.

This clonotype was counted between two and nine times. This chain connects TRBV30 to TRBJ1-5; 7 bases are a match to TRBD1. The J segment lost 4 bases and the V segment lost 2 bases, leaving 2 bases of the junction unmatched. In germline, CDR1 is GTSNPN, CDR2 SVGIG (reference sequence). The CDR3 has 13 residues. CDR3 coding DNA: TGTGCCTGGAGTATACAGGGGAATCAGCCCCAGCATTTT. Amino acid sequence: CAWSIQGNQPQHF.

The chain is built from TRBV29-1 and TRBJ2-3; perhaps D is TRBD1 or TRBD2 (6 bases each). The CDR3 spans 12 residues. From germline, CDR1 is SQVTM and CDR2 ANQGSEA. With 6 bases removed from V and 6 bases from J, the gap between germline ends came to 13 bases. In nucleotides, the CDR3 is TGCAGCGTGGAGGGGGTAGGTGATACGCAGTATTTT. This sequence encodes CSVEGVGDTQYF.

V and J are TRBV9 and TRBJ2-3, with D unclear. The germline V gene encodes CDR1 SGDLS and CDR2 YYNGEE. V dropped 4 bases and J dropped 4 bases, with 10 bases sitting between them. The CDR3 spans 13 residues. The CDR3 DNA is TGTGCCAGCAGCTCCAATCAACCAGATACGCAGTATTTT. Its translation is CASSSNQPDTQYF.

This clonotype occurred a few times. The chain is built from TRBV3-1 and TRBJ2-2, with D unresolved. The germline V gene encodes CDR1 LGHDT and CDR2 YNNKEL (reference sequence). The CDR3 contains 12 residues. V gave up 2 bases and J gave up 6 bases, with 4 bases separating them. The CDR3 protein is CASSQTAGELFF. CDR3 coding DNA: TGTGCCAGCAGCCAAACTGCCGGGGAGCTGTTTTTT.

This clonotype is medium-sized in the sample. The rearrangement joins TRBV2 to TRBJ1-1, with TRBD1 matching over 7 bases. From germline, CDR1 is SNHLY and CDR2 FYNNEI. V gave up 7 bases and J gave up 0 bases; unmatched junction bases: 5. The CDR3 covers 14 residues. This CDR3 is CASMGQFMNTEAFF. In DNA, the CDR3 is TGTGCCAGCATGGGACAGTTCATGAACACTGAAGCTTTCTTT.

CDR3 loop: CSAIQREGKTYNEQFF. The CDR3 bases are TGCAGTGCTATACAGCGGGAGGGGAAGACCTACAATGAGCAGTTCTTC. The chain combines TRBV20-1 with TRBJ2-1, with 10 bases fitting TRBD2. Looked up from germline, CDR1 is DFQATT and CDR2 is SNEGSKA (reference sequence). The CDR3 contains 16 residues. With V trimmed by 4 bases and J by 2 bases, 8 bases remained unmatched.

The chain is built from TRBV4-3 and TRBJ2-3; D is ambiguous. The CDR3 runs 16 residues. CDR1 and CDR2 (germline): LGHNA, YSLEER. Trimming shortened V by 0 bases and J by 7 bases, and 17 bases separated the two germline ends. CDR3 residues: CASSQEKDAPAHTQYF. Here the CDR3 DNA reads TGCGCCAGCAGCCAAGAAAAAGATGCCCCGGCCCATACGCAGTATTTT.